This T cell receptor beta chain originates from a study of T cell changes during pregnancy in multiple sclerosis. Libraries were prepared by immunoSEQ multiplex PCR; TCRdb keeps only in-frame clonotypes and omits some of them. The table has some 100,000 clones, around 92% seen once. This CDR3 has 14 amino acids. V shed 1 base, J shed 8 bases, and the junction held 4 bases outside the gene matches. The V gene's germline CDR1 is SGDLS and CDR2 YYNGEE. This sequence originates from a female donor with multiple sclerosis, enrolled in a pregnancy study. The sequencing used peripheral blood, collected after pregnancy. The chain uses TRBV9 and TRBJ2-1; 9 bases match TRBD1. CDR3 sequence reads: CASSVRDRDDEQFF. CDR3 nucleotide sequence: TGTGCCAGCAGCGTAAGGGACAGGGACGATGAGCAGTTCTTC.